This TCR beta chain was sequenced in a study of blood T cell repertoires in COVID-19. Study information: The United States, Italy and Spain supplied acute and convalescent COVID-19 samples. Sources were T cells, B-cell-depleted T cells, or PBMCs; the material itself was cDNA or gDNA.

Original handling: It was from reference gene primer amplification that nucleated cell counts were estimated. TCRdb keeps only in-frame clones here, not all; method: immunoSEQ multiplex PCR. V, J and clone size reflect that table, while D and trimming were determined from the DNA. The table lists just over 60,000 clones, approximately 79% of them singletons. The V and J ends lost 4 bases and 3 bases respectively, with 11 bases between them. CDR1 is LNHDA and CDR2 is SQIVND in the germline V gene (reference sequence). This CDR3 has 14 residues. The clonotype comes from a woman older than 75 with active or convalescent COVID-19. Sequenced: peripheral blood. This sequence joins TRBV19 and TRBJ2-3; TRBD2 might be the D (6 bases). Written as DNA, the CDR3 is TGTGCCAGTAGTACGGGGGAGACTACAGATACGCAGTATTTT. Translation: CASSTGETTDTQYF.